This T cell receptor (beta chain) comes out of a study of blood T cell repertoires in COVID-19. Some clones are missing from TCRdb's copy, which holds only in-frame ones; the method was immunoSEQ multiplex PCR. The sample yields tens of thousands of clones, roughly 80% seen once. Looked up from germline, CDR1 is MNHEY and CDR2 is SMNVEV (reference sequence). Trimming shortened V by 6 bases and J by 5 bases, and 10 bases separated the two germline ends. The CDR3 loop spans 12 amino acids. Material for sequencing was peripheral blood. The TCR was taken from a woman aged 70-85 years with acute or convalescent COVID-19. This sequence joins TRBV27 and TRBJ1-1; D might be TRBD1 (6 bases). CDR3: CASRQGSTEAFF. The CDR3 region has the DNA TGTGCCAGCAGACAGGGATCGACTGAAGCTTTCTTT.